These 2 T cell receptor beta chains were all obtained from the same sample, sequenced in a study of shared clonotypes between healthy human individuals. The naive CD8 subset, CD45RO-negative cells positively selected for CCR7, excluded terminally differentiated effector memory CD45RA+ cells. Generated by immunoSEQ multiplex PCR, the TCRdb table keeps only in-frame clones and is missing some. Counted here are roughly 2 million clones, approximately 95% occurring once; the ten biggest clones make up 1% to 1.3%. The sequencing input was naive CD8+ T cells sorted from blood. These receptors were obtained from a man younger than 35 in good health.

The chain uses TRBV11-2 and TRBJ2-7; no clear D. V gave up 4 bases and J gave up 0 bases, with 13 bases separating them. The CDR3 is made up of 15 amino acids. Germline assignment: CDR1 SGHAT and CDR2 FQNNGV. CDR3 region: CASSYGPGPSYEQYF. Written as DNA, the CDR3 is TGTGCCAGCAGCTACGGACCCGGGCCCTCCTACGAGCAGTACTTC.

The chain uses TRBV4-1 and TRBJ2-7; D is perhaps TRBD2 (7 bases). V lost 0 bases, J lost 5 bases, and 17 bases lay in between. The CDR3 has 16 amino acids. From germline, CDR1 is MGHRA and CDR2 YSYEKL. The CDR3 sequence is CASSQDPLGGANEQYF. CDR3 nucleotides: TGCGCCAGCAGCCAAGATCCATTGGGGGGGGCGAACGAGCAGTACTTC.